This T cell receptor (beta chain) was sequenced during a study of T cells after yellow fever vaccination. With 5 bases clipped from V and 0 bases from J, the junction kept 17 bases outside the gene matches. Germline lookup yields CDR1 MNHEY and CDR2 SMNVEV (reference sequence). CDR3 length: 19 residues. TCRdb analysed the 5' RACE reads with MiXCR anew, one entry per CDR3 protein. The data show about 120,000 distinct CDR3 sequences, 7.2% seen once. The study's findings and limits: At around 96% for CD4 and 75% to 90% for CD8, most primary-vaccination clones showed up again after the booster.

This clonotype occurred a few times. Its specificity is unknown. The chain is built from TRBV27 and TRBJ2-3; 7 bases are a match to TRBD2. The sequencing here drew on CD4+ T cells sorted from PBMCs, taken around 45 days after the first yellow fever vaccination. This TCR was recovered from a man younger than 35 who received the YFV17D yellow fever vaccine. CDR3 coding DNA: TGTGCCAGCAGTGCCCTCGGGGGGTTTTGGGCGACTAGCACAGATACGCAGTATTTT. It encodes CASSALGGFWATSTDTQYF.